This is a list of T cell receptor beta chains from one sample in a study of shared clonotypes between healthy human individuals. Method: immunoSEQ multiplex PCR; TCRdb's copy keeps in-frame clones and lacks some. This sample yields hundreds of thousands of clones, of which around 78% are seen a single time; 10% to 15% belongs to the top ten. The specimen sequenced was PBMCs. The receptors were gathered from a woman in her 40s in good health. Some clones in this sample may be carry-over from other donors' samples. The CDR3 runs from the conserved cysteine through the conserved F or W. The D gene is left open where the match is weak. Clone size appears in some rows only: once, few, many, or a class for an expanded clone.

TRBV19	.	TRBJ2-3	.	TGTGCCAGTAGTATTGATGGTAGCACAGATACGCAGTATTTT	CASSIDGSTDTQYF
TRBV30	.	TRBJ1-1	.	TGTGCCTGGAGCGCTATAAATTTAAGGATCACTGAAGCTTTCTTT	CAWSAINLRITEAFF
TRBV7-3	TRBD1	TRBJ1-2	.	TGTGCCAGCAGCCCGGACAGGGTCAGGGGCTACACCTTC	CASSPDRVRGYTF
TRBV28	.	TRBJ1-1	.	TGTGCCAGCAAATCAGTGAACACTGAAGCTTTCTTT	CASKSVNTEAFF
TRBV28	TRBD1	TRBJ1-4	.	TGTGCCAGCACCTGGGACAGGGTAAGTACTAATGAAAAACTGTTTTTT	CASTWDRVSTNEKLFF
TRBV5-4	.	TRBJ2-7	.	TGTGCCAGCAGCTTAGTGGGCAGGAGCTCCTACGAGCAGTACTTC	CASSLVGRSSYEQYF
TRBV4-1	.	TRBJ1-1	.	TGCGCCAGCAGCCAAGCGGTGGGTGGCTGGAAGGGGGTCACTGAAGCTTTCTTT	CASSQAVGGWKGVTEAFF
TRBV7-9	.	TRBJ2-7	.	TGTGCCAGCAGCTTAGGCGGCCTAGGGAACGAGCAGTACTTC	CASSLGGLGNEQYF
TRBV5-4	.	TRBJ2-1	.	TGTGCCAGCAGCTTGGGGCAGGGCCCAAGTGAGCAGTTCTTC	CASSLGQGPSEQFF
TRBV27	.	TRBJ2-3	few	TGTGCCAGCAGTTCCTATGAGCGTCTTAGCACAGATACGCAGTATTTT	CASSSYERLSTDTQYF
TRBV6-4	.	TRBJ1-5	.	TGTGCCAGCAGTGTTGAGGGGAATCAGCCCCAGCATTTT	CASSVEGNQPQHF
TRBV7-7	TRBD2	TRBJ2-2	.	TGTGCTAGCAGCTTAGGGGGCGGGAGGGCGAACACCGGGGAGCTGTTTTTT	CASSLGGGRANTGELFF
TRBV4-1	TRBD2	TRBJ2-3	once	TGCGCCAGCAGCCAAGAATGGCTAGCGGGAGTGCATGATACGCAGTATTTT	CASSQEWLAGVHDTQYF
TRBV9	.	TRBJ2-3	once	TGTGCCAGCAGCGTGCACAGGGTAACGGGCACAGATACGCAGTATTTT	CASSVHRVTGTDTQYF
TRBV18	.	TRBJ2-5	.	TGTGCCAGCTCACGGGTCCGATCGGCTCAAGAGACCCAGTACTTC	CASSRVRSAQETQYF
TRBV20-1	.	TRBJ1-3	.	TGCAGTGCGTCAGGAAACACCATATATTTT	CSASGNTIYF
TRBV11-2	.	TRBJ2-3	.	TGTGCCAGCAGCTTAGGGGTGTCAGCAGATACGCAGTATTTT	CASSLGVSADTQYF